The 15 T cell receptor beta chains listed next were all sequenced from one sample in a study of spatial heterogeneity in lung cancer. MiXCR, run by TCRdb on the 5' RACE reads, gives a single entry per CDR3 protein. The table includes about 13,000 distinct CDR3 sequences, approximately 5% detected once. Regarding time point: sample taken at primary tumor resection. Extraction of whole RNA from tumor, nontumor lung or frozen PBMC preceded unsorted sequencing. The sample consisted of lung tumor tissue, taken at surgery. Receptors originate from a human donor with early-stage non-small cell lung cancer.

This clonotype was observed at least ten times. This beta chain came through as a stray read in a library set up for alpha chains, and its size says little. The J gene is TRBJ1-1, the V gene TRBV9; D gene uncertain. Germline assignment: CDR1 SGDLS and CDR2 YYNGEE. V was clipped by 1 base and J by 5 bases, with 9 bases between them. This CDR3 has 13 residues. The CDR3 spells CASSVSPETEAFF. CDR3 DNA: TGTGCCAGCAGCGTATCCCCGGAGACTGAAGCTTTCTTT.

There are many counts of this clonotype. This beta chain is a stray sequence in a library constructed for alpha chains; its clone size is not meaningful. The chain has TRBV7-8 and TRBJ2-7; TRBD2 agrees at 10 bases. The CDR3 loop spans 14 amino acids. Per the germline V gene, CDR1 is SGHVS and CDR2 is FQNEAQ. The CDR3 DNA follows: TGTGCCAGCAGCTCATACGAGCGGGAGGGCCGGGAGCACGTC. This gives the protein CASSSYEREGREHV.

This clonotype has at least ten counts. This beta chain represents an off-target read in a library built for alpha chains; its size is of limited meaning. V usage is TRBV12-3 or TRBV12-4 and J usage is TRBJ2-3; the match to TRBD2 covers 10 bases. J lost 1 base, V lost 4 bases, and 2 bases had no gene match. CDR3 size: 15 residues. The CDR3 bases are TGTGCCAGCAGTTCCCTAGCGGGGGGCACAGATACGCAGTATTTT. Translated, it gives CASSSLAGGTDTQYF.

In the case of this clonotype: This may come from a read error, since a much larger clone is one base off. A library made for alpha chains picked up this beta chain off target, so its size means little. This sequence joins TRBV6-5 and TRBJ1-4, with D possibly TRBD1 on 5 matching bases. The CDR3 totals 14 residues. The V end was cut by 6 bases, the J end by 9 bases, with 17 bases between. The V gene's germline CDR1 is MNHEY and CDR2 SVGAGI. The CDR3: CASSTGQVAKKLFF. CDR3 sequence (DNA): TGTGCCAGCAGCACGGGGCAGGTGGCAAAAAAACTGTTTTTT.

Notes on this clonotype: This beta chain represents an off-target read in a library built for alpha chains; its size is of limited meaning. This rearrangement joins TRBV6-2 or TRBV6-3 to TRBJ1-5; 10 bases line up with TRBD1. In germline, CDR1 is MNHEY, CDR2 SVGEGT. The CDR3 sequence is 18 residues long. With V trimmed by 0 bases and J by 3 bases, 8 bases remained unmatched. The CDR3 reads CASSYSPLDRGVNQPQHF. As DNA, the CDR3 is TGTGCCAGCAGTTACTCGCCACTGGACAGGGGGGTCAATCAGCCCCAGCATTTT.

On this clonotype itself: Since the library was made to target alpha chains, this beta chain is a stray read and its abundance is not meaningful. The V gene is TRBV5-1, the J gene TRBJ1-1; D gene ambiguous. Germline CDR1 and CDR2: SGHRS and YFSETQ. V shed 3 bases and J shed 0 bases, with 12 bases lying between them. The CDR3 covers 15 residues. CDR3 loop: CASSSGENLNTEAFF. CDR3 bases: TGCGCCAGCAGCTCAGGAGAAAACCTGAACACTGAAGCTTTCTTT. Together with reference TRBV5-1 and TRBJ1-1, the CDR3 gives the full variable domain: KAGVTQTPRYLIKTRGQQVTLSCSPISGHRSVSWYQQTPGQGLQFLFEYFSETQRNKGNFPGRFSGRQFSNSRSEMNVSTLELGDSALYLCASSSGENLNTEAFFGQGTRLTVV.

This clonotype occurred many times. Because this beta chain is a stray read in a library intended to capture alpha chains, its abundance should not be given much weight. V is TRBV5-4 and J is TRBJ2-2; 9 nucleotides align to TRBD2. The CDR3 is 15 amino acids. From germline, CDR1 is SGHNT and CDR2 YYREEE (reference sequence). Losses at the gene ends were 0 bases for V and 4 bases for J; bases not matched to a gene: 1. Here the CDR3 reads CASSLGTSATGELFF. CDR3 sequence (DNA): TGTGCCAGCAGCTTGGGGACTAGCGCCACCGGGGAGCTGTTTTTT. Full variable domain (outside the CDR3, taken from reference TRBV5-4 and TRBJ2-2): ETGVTQSPTHLIKTRGQQVTLRCSSQSGHNTVSWYQQALGQGPQFIFQYYREEENGRGNFPPRFSGLQFPNYSSELNVNALELDDSALYLCASSLGTSATGELFFGEGSRLTVL.

There are many counts of this clonotype. The library was prepared for alpha chains; this beta chain is a stray read, so its frequency means little. V usage is TRBV28 and J usage is TRBJ2-1; a weak D match, TRBD1 (6 bases). Germline CDR1 is MDHEN and CDR2 is SYDVKM. The CDR3 consists of 16 residues. The germline V and J ends were trimmed by 4 bases and 5 bases, with 18 bases remaining between them. The CDR3 loop reads CASSSRTATKNNEQFF. CDR3 bases: TGTGCCAGCAGTTCTAGGACAGCTACGAAAAACAATGAGCAGTTCTTC.

This clonotype is medium-sized. This beta chain is off target for a library built for alpha chains, so its abundance means little. The J gene is TRBJ1-1, the V gene TRBV29-1; D is possibly TRBD1 (5 bases). CDR1 and CDR2 from the germline V gene are SQVTM and ANQGSEA. The CDR3 runs to 14 residues. V was pared by 5 bases and J by 5 bases, with 18 bases between. Here the CDR3 reads CSVYGDPRRTEAFF. DNA for the CDR3: TGCAGCGTTTATGGGGACCCCCGGAGGACTGAAGCTTTCTTT.

The table lists this clonotype with many counts. Since it is a stray read in a library aimed at alpha chains, this beta chain has a size that is not meaningful. This chain uses TRBV6-2 or TRBV6-3 with TRBJ2-2; D is perhaps TRBD2 (6 bases). The CDR3 is made up of 15 amino acids. Germline V gene sequence: CDR1 MNHEY, CDR2 SVGEGT. Trimming stripped 7 bases from V and 3 bases from J, with 15 bases between. CDR3 nucleotide sequence: TGTGCCAGCACCCCCCGGGACTCTTACACCGGGGAGCTGTTTTTT. Translating gives CASTPRDSYTGELFF.

This clonotype occurred many times. This beta chain was picked up by a library intended for alpha chains and is off target, so its count carries little meaning. The J gene is TRBJ1-2, the V gene TRBV29-1; D is possibly TRBD1 (5 bases). Germline assignment: CDR1 SQVTM and CDR2 ANQGSEA. Between the trimmed V and J ends, which lost 7 bases and 0 bases, there was a span of 15 bases. There are 14 residues in the CDR3. This CDR3 reads CSAHRAGPNYGYTF. As DNA, the CDR3 is TGCAGCGCTCACCGGGCAGGGCCTAACTATGGCTACACCTTC.

This clonotype was counted many times. Little can be read into the size of this beta chain, an off-target read in a library designed for alpha chains. The chain carries TRBV27 and TRBJ2-3, with no clear D. The CDR3 sequence is 15 residues long. CDR1 and CDR2 from the germline V gene are MNHEY and SMNVEV (reference sequence). The V end was cut by 2 bases, the J end by 3 bases, with 12 bases between. CDR3 residues: CASSLGVLLTDTQYF. The CDR3 coding sequence is TGTGCCAGCAGTTTAGGGGTTCTTTTAACAGATACGCAGTATTTT.

This clonotype was seen at least ten times. Found in a library prepared for alpha chains, this beta chain is an off-target read, and its abundance has little meaning. V usage is TRBV12-3 or TRBV12-4 and J usage is TRBJ1-1, with D unclear. The CDR3 consists of 14 residues. Trimming stripped 7 bases from V and 0 bases from J, with 12 bases between. CDR3 in DNA: TGTGCCAGCACTTATCTAGAACTGAACACTGAAGCTTTCTTT. Translated, it gives CASTYLELNTEAFF.

At least ten counts were recorded for this clonotype. As an off-target read in a library built for alpha chains, this beta chain has a frequency of little significance. The chain has TRBV2 and TRBJ1-2; 7 nucleotides match TRBD1. This CDR3 spans 13 amino acids. Germline V gene data show CDR1 as SNHLY and CDR2 as FYNNEI. V shed 6 bases, J shed 1 base, and the junction held 2 bases outside the gene matches. CDR3 region: CASRGDSNYGYTF. CDR3 sequence (DNA): TGTGCCAGCAGGGGGGACAGTAACTATGGCTACACCTTC.

On this clonotype itself: This beta chain is a stray sequence in a library constructed for alpha chains; its clone size is not meaningful. V and J are TRBV30 and TRBJ2-2; the match to TRBD1 covers 12 bases. The CDR3 contains 15 residues. CDR1 GTSNPN and CDR2 SVGIG come from the germline V gene (reference sequence). V trimming: 7 bases; J trimming: 6 bases; junction bases outside the gene matches: 9. DNA of the CDR3: TGTGCCTTGAGGGACAGGGGGCTGACGGCCGGGGAGCTGTTTTTT. Protein: CALRDRGLTAGELFF.